These 32 T cell receptor beta chains share one sample of origin, sequenced in a study of blood T cell repertoires in COVID-19. Method: immunoSEQ multiplex PCR; TCRdb's copy keeps in-frame clones and lacks some. Of around 300,000 clones in the sample, about nine tenths are singletons; the top ten hold roughly 6%. The sample was peripheral blood. The source is a woman aged 45 to 65 with COVID-19, enrolled during active disease.

The chain combines TRBV27 with TRBJ1-2; 7 bases fit TRBD1. The germline CDR1 and CDR2 sequences are MNHEY and SMNVEV (reference sequence). Losses at the gene ends were 6 bases for V and 0 bases for J; bases not matched to a gene: 13. The CDR3 sequence is 17 residues long. The CDR3 loop reads CASRGRDRSLSNYGYTF. CDR3 coding DNA: TGTGCCAGCAGGGGCCGGGACAGAAGCCTCTCTAACTATGGCTACACCTTC.

This chain joins TRBV6-5 and TRBJ2-7; 9 bases agree with TRBD1. In germline, CDR1 is MNHEY, CDR2 SVGAGI. The CDR3 length is 15 residues. V lost 0 bases and J lost 7; bases outside the gene matches: 7. The CDR3 protein is CASSYSRGQGQEQYF. Written as DNA, the CDR3 is TGTGCCAGCAGTTACTCAAGGGGACAGGGCCAAGAGCAGTACTTC.

The V and J genes are TRBV7-9 and TRBJ2-1; the D is unclear. Trimming removed 2 bases from V and 0 bases from J, with 5 bases in between. Germline assignment: CDR1 SEHNR and CDR2 FQNEAQ (reference sequence). The CDR3 is 14 residues long. This CDR3 is CASSLFSSYNEQFF. The CDR3 bases are TGTGCCAGCAGCTTATTTAGCTCCTACAATGAGCAGTTCTTC. The entire variable domain, with the rest obtained from reference TRBV7-9 and TRBJ2-1, is as follows: DTGVSQNPRHKITKRGQNVTFRCDPISEHNRLYWYRQTLGQGPEFLTYFQNEAQLEKSRLLSDRFSAERPKGSFSTLEIQRTEQGDSAMYLCASSLFSSYNEQFFGPGTRLTVL.

The count of this clone is one. The rearrangement uses TRBV5-1 and TRBJ1-1; a possible D gene is TRBD1 (6 bases). The CDR3 has 17 residues. Germline lookup yields CDR1 SGHRS and CDR2 YFSETQ. V lost 4 bases and J 0 bases, leaving 19 bases between the germline ends. CDR3 in DNA: TGCGCCAGCAGCCCAGCCACAGGGTGGGGTGTGAACACTGAAGCTTTCTTT. It codes for CASSPATGWGVNTEAFF.

The CDR3 DNA reads TGTGCCAGCAGTTACGTCAGGGCGGTGGATACGCAGTATTTT. As protein: CASSYVRAVDTQYF. The V call is TRBV6-2 or TRBV6-3, the J call TRBJ2-3; the D gene is possibly TRBD1 (5 bases). The CDR3 covers 14 residues. V lost 2 bases and J 6 bases, leaving 12 bases between the germline ends. Germline V gene sequence: CDR1 MNHEY, CDR2 SVGEGT.

V and J are TRBV4-1 and TRBJ2-4; 9 bases fit TRBD1. Trimming at V came to 1 base and at J to 5 bases, leaving 6 bases not matched to a gene. The CDR3 has 16 amino acids. Per the germline V gene, CDR1 is MGHRA and CDR2 is YSYEKL. CDR3 sequence: CASSQVTGGSQNIQYF. The DNA of the CDR3 is TGCGCCAGCAGCCAAGTAACAGGGGGCAGTCAAAACATTCAGTACTTC.

This chain uses TRBV5-1 with TRBJ1-1; 11 nucleotides match TRBD1. Unmatched junction bases numbered 9, after V lost 0 bases and J lost 5 bases. The germline gives CDR1 SGHRS, CDR2 YFSETQ. The CDR3 runs 17 residues. The CDR3: CASSLVRTGGAWTEAFF. For the CDR3, the DNA is TGCGCCAGCAGCTTGGTTAGGACAGGGGGCGCATGGACTGAAGCTTTCTTT.

This chain uses TRBV19 with TRBJ2-3; 7 bases are a match to TRBD1. Germline lookup yields CDR1 LNHDA and CDR2 SQIVND (reference sequence). V shed 5 bases, J shed 2 bases, and the junction held 13 bases outside the gene matches. CDR3 length equals 17 residues. The DNA for the CDR3 is TGTGCCAGTAGTGTCTCTTACCGGGACAGTTCCACAGATACGCAGTATTTT. Translation: CASSVSYRDSSTDTQYF.

This clone was seen only once. The rearrangement joins TRBV10-3 to TRBJ2-1; 8 bases fit TRBD1. The trim removed 5 bases at V and 8 bases at J, leaving 11 bases unmatched. Germline V gene sequence: CDR1 ENHRY, CDR2 SYGVKD. The CDR3 runs 15 residues. The DNA for the CDR3 is TGTGCCATCAGTCGAGGACAGGGAGCAAGCGATGAGCAGTTCTTC. Translated, it gives CAISRGQGASDEQFF.

This chain joins TRBV5-1 and TRBJ1-2; 9 positions agree with TRBD1. The V segment lost 1 base and the J segment 7 bases; nucleotides outside the gene matches: 14. CDR1 is SGHRS and CDR2 is YFSETQ in the germline V gene. The CDR3 is 17 amino acids. The CDR3 region has the DNA TGCGCCAGCAGCTTGATGGGACAGGGCGGGTCGACAGGTGGCTACACCTTC. Amino acid sequence: CASSLMGQGGSTGGYTF. Based on the CDR3 plus reference TRBV5-1 and TRBJ1-2, the full variable domain is KAGVTQTPRYLIKTRGQQVTLSCSPISGHRSVSWYQQTPGQGLQFLFEYFSETQRNKGNFPGRFSGRQFSNSRSEMNVSTLELGDSALYLCASSLMGQGGSTGGYTFGSGTRLTVV.

The chain has TRBV7-8 and TRBJ1-3, with a possible D match to TRBD1 (6 bases). Trimming removed 4 bases at V and 0 bases at J, with 10 bases between. The germline V gene has CDR1 SGHVS and CDR2 FQNEAQ. The CDR3 has 15 amino acids. The CDR3 spells CASSSDRISGNTIYF. The CDR3 DNA reads as TGTGCCAGCAGCTCTGACAGGATCTCTGGAAACACCATATATTTT.

The chain combines TRBV2 with TRBJ1-2, with 7 positions matching TRBD1. From germline, CDR1 is SNHLY and CDR2 FYNNEI. The CDR3 is 13 amino acids. Trimming took 7 bases from V and 5 from J; bases not matched to a gene: 7. The CDR3 DNA is TGTGCCAGCAAGGGACAGATGATGTATGGCTACACCTTC. This codes for CASKGQMMYGYTF.

This clone was observed once. V usage is TRBV19 and J usage is TRBJ2-1, with D perhaps TRBD1 (6 bases). The CDR3 is 15 amino acids. CDR1 is LNHDA and CDR2 is SQIVND in the germline V gene (reference sequence). Trimming took 6 bases from V and 10 from J, leaving 22 bases between them. Here the CDR3 reads CASRDSGLIQGEQFF. Here the CDR3 DNA reads TGTGCCAGTAGGGACTCGGGGCTGATTCAGGGGGAGCAGTTCTTC.

The DNA for the CDR3 is TGTGCCAGCAGCGGGACTAGCGGGAGGGCGCACAATGAGCAGTTCTTC. It translates to CASSGTSGRAHNEQFF. This chain joins TRBV9 and TRBJ2-1, with TRBD2 matching over 15 bases. The CDR3 contains 16 residues. After removal of 3 bases from V and 5 bases from J, the junction contained 3 bases not matched to a gene. In germline, CDR1 is SGDLS, CDR2 YYNGEE.

The genes are TRBV13 and TRBJ2-7; tentatively, D is TRBD1 (5 bases). V was trimmed by 4 bases and J by 3 bases, leaving 13 bases between them. Germline CDR1 is PRHDT and CDR2 is FYEKMQ (reference sequence). CDR3 length: 14 residues. The CDR3 nucleotides are TGTGCCAGCAGCTCTACCACCAGGGTCTACGAGCAGTACTTC. Its translation: CASSSTTRVYEQYF.

The CDR3 region has the DNA TGTGCCAGCAGCGCAGGTTCGGCAGAGCAGTACTTC. Translation: CASSAGSAEQYF. The chain combines TRBV9 with TRBJ2-7; D unclear. CDR3 length equals 12 residues. The V and J ends lost 3 bases and 7 bases respectively, with 11 bases between them. Per the germline V gene, CDR1 is SGDLS and CDR2 is YYNGEE.

The rearrangement links TRBV14 to TRBJ2-7; D is undetermined. Germline-derived CDR1 and CDR2 are SGHDN and FVKESK. There are 14 residues in the CDR3. V was trimmed by 0 bases and J by 5 bases, leaving 11 bases between them. For the CDR3, the DNA is TGTGCCAGCAGCCAAGAAAACAGTCGACACGAGCAGTACTTC. This encodes CASSQENSRHEQYF.

The V gene is TRBV4-2, the J gene TRBJ1-1; 7 nucleotides match TRBD1. V lost 0 bases to trimming and J lost 6 bases; unmatched junction nucleotides: 10. The CDR3 has 16 residues. The V gene's germline CDR1 is LGHNA and CDR2 YNFKEQ. CDR3 sequence reads: CASSQESDRVIPEAFF. The CDR3 coding sequence is TGTGCCAGCAGCCAAGAGAGCGACAGGGTTATCCCTGAAGCTTTCTTT.

The chain has TRBV10-3 and TRBJ2-5; the match to TRBD2 covers 7 bases. Germline trimming cut 8 bases from V and 2 bases from J; bases unmatched to any gene: 2. This CDR3 is 12 amino acids long. The germline V gene encodes CDR1 ENHRY and CDR2 SYGVKD. The CDR3 DNA sequence: TGTGCCATCCGGGGGGATCAAGAGACCCAGTACTTC. Translation gives CAIRGDQETQYF.

The chain carries TRBV24-1 and TRBJ1-5, with D maybe TRBD1 (5 bases). Germline CDR1 is KGHDR and CDR2 is SFDVKD. Trimming shortened V by 4 bases and J by 6 bases, and 18 bases separated the two germline ends. The CDR3 contains 16 residues. CDR3 nucleotides: TGTGCCACCAGTGACCCGCGGGGGGGGTCAAGTCAGCCCCAGCATTTT. Its translation: CATSDPRGGSSQPQHF.

The genes are TRBV27 and TRBJ1-4, with TRBD1 matching over 8 bases. Germline CDR1 reads MNHEY; CDR2 reads SMNVEV (reference sequence). Trimming took 4 bases from V and 3 from J; bases not matched to a gene: 7. The CDR3 covers 16 residues. The CDR3 is CASSSSGTGSNEKLFF. DNA of the CDR3: TGTGCCAGCAGTTCAAGTGGGACAGGATCTAATGAAAAACTGTTTTTT. The full variable domain, with the rest looked up from reference TRBV27 and TRBJ1-4, is EAQVTQNPRYLITVTGKKLTVTCSQNMNHEYMSWYRQDPGLGLRQIYYSMNVEVTDKGDVPEGYKVSRKEKRNFPLILESPSPNQTSLYFCASSSSGTGSNEKLFFGSGTQLSVL.

The genes are TRBV30 and TRBJ2-5; the D gene is possibly TRBD2 (5 bases). The germline gives CDR1 GTSNPN, CDR2 SVGIG (reference sequence). Between the trimmed V and J ends, which lost 0 bases and 0 bases, there was a span of 17 bases. The CDR3 spans 17 residues. CDR3 in amino acids: CAWSVLGRDKYQETQYF. The CDR3 DNA sequence: TGTGCCTGGAGTGTACTGGGTCGGGATAAGTACCAAGAGACCCAGTACTTC.

The chain uses TRBV5-1 and TRBJ2-2; the D gene is possibly TRBD2 (6 bases). This CDR3 is built from 16 residues. Between the trimmed V and J ends, which lost 2 bases and 3 bases, there was a span of 14 bases. Per germline, CDR1 SGHRS and CDR2 YFSETQ. Written as DNA, the CDR3 is TGCGCCAGCAGCTTAGCGTGGCTAGCGCACACCGGGGAGCTGTTTTTT. Its translation: CASSLAWLAHTGELFF. Together with reference TRBV5-1 and TRBJ2-2, the CDR3 gives the full variable domain: KAGVTQTPRYLIKTRGQQVTLSCSPISGHRSVSWYQQTPGQGLQFLFEYFSETQRNKGNFPGRFSGRQFSNSRSEMNVSTLELGDSALYLCASSLAWLAHTGELFFGEGSRLTVL.

Here the CDR3 reads CASSYSRAGVNYGYTF. The CDR3 nucleotides read TGTGCCAGCAGTTACTCTCGAGCAGGGGTCAACTATGGCTACACCTTC. The J gene is TRBJ1-2, the V gene TRBV6-6; tentatively, D is TRBD1 (6 bases). The CDR3 spans 16 residues. The germline V and J ends were trimmed by 0 bases and 2 bases, with 13 bases remaining between them. Germline CDR1 reads MNHNY; CDR2 reads SVGAGI (reference sequence).

As DNA, the CDR3 is TGTGCCATCAGTGAAAACCCCAGGGGGCTACGAGGAAACACCATATATTTT. Translation gives CAISENPRGLRGNTIYF. The rearrangement joins TRBV10-3 to TRBJ1-3, with TRBD1 matching over 8 bases. The CDR3 covers 17 residues. CDR1 and CDR2 (germline): ENHRY, SYGVKD. The V gene end was trimmed by 3 bases and the J gene end by 4 bases; junction bases not matched to a gene: 11.

The chain employs TRBV30 and TRBJ2-3, with TRBD2 as a possible D gene (5 bases). The CDR3 consists of 14 residues. The V end was cut by 5 bases, the J end by 1 base, with 13 bases between. The germline V gene has CDR1 GTSNPN and CDR2 SVGIG (reference sequence). Here the CDR3 reads CAWELVWGTDTQYF. CDR3 bases: TGTGCCTGGGAACTAGTGTGGGGCACAGATACGCAGTATTTT.

The CDR3 region has the DNA TGTGCCAGCAGCCCTGAACTAGCGGGAACGCAGTATTTT. Amino acids: CASSPELAGTQYF. This chain joins TRBV7-2 and TRBJ2-3; the match to TRBD2 covers 10 bases. The V segment lost 5 bases and the J segment 9 bases; nucleotides outside the gene matches: 5. Germline V lookup: CDR1 SGHTA, CDR2 FQGNSA. The CDR3 has 13 amino acids. Looking up the rest from reference TRBV7-2 and TRBJ2-3 gives the full variable domain: GAGVSQSPSNKVTEKGKDVELRCDPISGHTALYWYRQSLGQGLEFLIYFQGNSAPDKSGLPSDRFSAERTGGSVSTLTIQRTQQEDSAVYLCASSPELAGTQYFGPGTRLTVL.

The rearrangement uses TRBV13 and TRBJ2-7, with TRBD1 matching 7 bases. The CDR3 consists of 17 residues. The junction had 13 bases not matched to a gene; V was cut back by 3 bases and J by 2 bases. From germline, CDR1 is PRHDT and CDR2 FYEKMQ (reference sequence). The CDR3 region is CASSFSQSGTEAYEQYF. CDR3 coding DNA: TGTGCCAGCAGCTTTTCCCAATCCGGGACAGAGGCCTACGAGCAGTACTTC.

The rearrangement joins TRBV27 to TRBJ1-1; TRBD1 might be the D (5 bases). The V and J ends lost 2 bases and 0 bases respectively, with 16 bases between them. This CDR3 has 17 amino acids. Germline V CDR1 and CDR2: MNHEY, SMNVEV (reference sequence). In nucleotides, the CDR3 is TGTGCCAGCAGTTTAACACAGGTGCTCATCATGAACACTGAAGCTTTCTTT. This translates into CASSLTQVLIMNTEAFF.

This chain links TRBV4-1 with TRBJ2-3; 9 bases map to TRBD1. The CDR3 sequence is 18 residues long. Germline assignment: CDR1 MGHRA and CDR2 YSYEKL. The V segment lost 0 bases and the J segment 4 bases; nucleotides outside the gene matches: 11. The DNA of the CDR3 is TGCGCCAGCAGCCAAGAGGCTCCGGGACAGGGCTACGCAGATACGCAGTATTTT. Translation gives CASSQEAPGQGYADTQYF.

The chain combines TRBV7-9 with TRBJ2-2, with D possibly TRBD2 on 5 matching bases. Trimming took 1 base from V and 0 from J, leaving 9 bases between them. The CDR3 covers 16 residues. Germline CDR1 reads SEHNR; CDR2 reads FQNEAQ (reference sequence). The CDR3 DNA sequence: TGTGCCAGCAGCTTAGATGGCGGGCCGAACACCGGGGAGCTGTTTTTT. Encoded protein: CASSLDGGPNTGELFF.

The CDR3: CASSQTSGSGEETQYF. The CDR3 DNA is TGTGCCAGCAGTCAGACTAGCGGGAGTGGGGAAGAGACCCAGTACTTC. This chain joins TRBV4-2 and TRBJ2-5; 12 bases line up with TRBD2. There are 16 residues in the CDR3. Germline values: CDR1 LGHNA, CDR2 YNFKEQ. Germline trimming cut 6 bases from V and 3 bases from J; bases unmatched to any gene: 8.